A selection of T cell receptor beta chains follows, all from one sample in a study of T cell responses to AZD1222 COVID-19 vaccine. Sequencing used immunoSEQ multiplex PCR; TCRdb keeps in-frame clones, though not all of them. The sample shows 100,000 or so clones, approximately 86% of them seen only once. Sequences were derived from peripheral blood, sampled on day 0 of AZD1222 vaccination. These receptor sequences come from an adult in good health. Both conserved end residues are part of each CDR3. The D gene is left open where the match is weak. Expanded clones get a size class; other rows say once, few or many, or leave the size out.

D gene: .
V gene: TRBV19
clone size: .
J gene: TRBJ1-3
CDR3 protein: CATANSQPGNTIYF
CDR3 DNA: TGTGCCACCGCGAACTCACAGCCTGGAAACACCATATATTTT

D gene: TRBD1
V gene: TRBV10-3
clone size: .
J gene: TRBJ1-2
CDR3 protein: CAIRGTGGFYGYTF
CDR3 DNA: TGTGCCATCAGGGGGACAGGGGGCTTCTATGGCTACACCTTC

D gene: TRBD2
V gene: TRBV5-1
clone size: once
J gene: TRBJ2-1
CDR3 protein: CASSQTLLAGAGNEQFF
CDR3 DNA: TGCGCCAGCAGCCAAACCTTACTAGCGGGAGCGGGGAATGAGCAGTTCTTC

D gene: .
V gene: TRBV2
clone size: .
J gene: TRBJ2-1
CDR3 protein: CASSAGPYNEQFF
CDR3 DNA: TGTGCCAGCAGTGCGGGCCCCTACAATGAGCAGTTCTTC

D gene: .
V gene: TRBV19
clone size: .
J gene: TRBJ1-2
CDR3 protein: CASSIGRGYTF
CDR3 DNA: TGTGCCAGTAGTATAGGCAGGGGCTACACCTTC

D gene: TRBD1
V gene: TRBV28
clone size: once
J gene: TRBJ2-7
CDR3 protein: CASSSLRGTEAYEQYF
CDR3 DNA: TGTGCCAGCAGTTCCCTGAGGGGGACAGAAGCCTACGAGCAGTACTTC

D gene: TRBD2
V gene: TRBV3-1/TRBV3-2
clone size: .
J gene: TRBJ2-5
CDR3 protein: CASSQDRTGGPMVETQYF
CDR3 DNA: TGTGCCAGCAGCCAAGACCGGACGGGAGGGCCAATGGTGGAGACCCAGTACTTC

D gene: TRBD1
V gene: TRBV27
clone size: .
J gene: TRBJ2-1
CDR3 protein: CASSSTSPGQGILYNEQFF
CDR3 DNA: TGTGCCAGCAGTTCAACATCCCCGGGACAGGGGATCCTCTACAATGAGCAGTTCTTC

D gene: .
V gene: TRBV11-3
clone size: .
J gene: TRBJ2-1
CDR3 protein: CASSLIGAEGEQFF
CDR3 DNA: TGTGCCAGCAGCTTAATAGGGGCGGAAGGTGAGCAGTTCTTC

D gene: TRBD2
V gene: TRBV28
clone size: .
J gene: TRBJ2-2
CDR3 protein: CASWSGLAGSGELFF
CDR3 DNA: TGTGCCAGCTGGTCGGGACTAGCGGGTTCCGGGGAGCTGTTTTTT

D gene: .
V gene: TRBV10-3
clone size: .
J gene: TRBJ1-5
CDR3 protein: CAISEGADQPQHF
CDR3 DNA: TGTGCCATCAGTGAGGGGGCGGATCAGCCCCAGCATTTT

D gene: .
V gene: TRBV27
clone size: .
J gene: TRBJ1-4
CDR3 protein: CASSLGLYPEKLFF
CDR3 DNA: TGTGCCAGCAGTCTAGGACTTTATCCTGAAAAACTGTTTTTT

D gene: .
V gene: TRBV4-2
clone size: .
J gene: TRBJ1-5
CDR3 protein: CASSQEGTLNQPQHF
CDR3 DNA: TGTGCCAGCAGCCAAGAGGGGACACTTAATCAGCCCCAGCATTTT

D gene: .
V gene: TRBV19
clone size: .
J gene: TRBJ1-5
CDR3 protein: CASSTRTGSNQPQHF
CDR3 DNA: TGTGCCAGTAGTACCCGGACCGGTAGCAATCAGCCCCAGCATTTT

D gene: TRBD2
V gene: TRBV7-6
clone size: few
J gene: TRBJ2-7
CDR3 protein: CASSPDRTSGVPYEQYF
CDR3 DNA: TGTGCCAGCAGCCCAGACAGGACTAGCGGGGTGCCCTACGAGCAGTACTTC

D gene: .
V gene: TRBV27
clone size: .
J gene: TRBJ1-5
CDR3 protein: CASSLGGYSNQPQHF
CDR3 DNA: TGTGCCAGCAGTTTAGGGGGGTATAGCAATCAGCCCCAGCATTTT

D gene: .
V gene: TRBV5-4
clone size: .
J gene: TRBJ2-5
CDR3 protein: CASSSPPLEAQYF
CDR3 DNA: TGTGCCAGCAGCTCTCCCCCTCTTGAGGCCCAGTACTTC

D gene: TRBD1
V gene: TRBV28
clone size: .
J gene: TRBJ1-6
CDR3 protein: CASSFPGQPYNSPLHF
CDR3 DNA: TGTGCCAGCAGTTTCCCGGGACAGCCCTATAATTCACCCCTCCACTTT

D gene: .
V gene: TRBV10-3
clone size: .
J gene: TRBJ1-1
CDR3 protein: CAISAAGMNTEAFF
CDR3 DNA: TGTGCCATCAGTGCGGCGGGAATGAACACTGAAGCTTTCTTT

D gene: TRBD1
V gene: TRBV7-2
clone size: .
J gene: TRBJ2-5
CDR3 protein: CASSSRVQGETQYF
CDR3 DNA: TGTGCCAGCAGCTCGCGTGTACAGGGGGAGACCCAGTACTTC

D gene: .
V gene: TRBV11-1
clone size: many
J gene: TRBJ2-7
CDR3 protein: CASSLAGSYEQYF
CDR3 DNA: TGTGCCAGCAGCTTAGCCGGGAGCTACGAGCAGTACTTC

D gene: TRBD2
V gene: TRBV5-1
clone size: .
J gene: TRBJ2-3
CDR3 protein: CASRSSGRARDTQYF
CDR3 DNA: TGCGCCAGCAGAAGTAGCGGGAGGGCCAGAGATACGCAGTATTTT

D gene: .
V gene: TRBV30
clone size: .
J gene: TRBJ1-2
CDR3 protein: CAWSVTFYGYTF
CDR3 DNA: TGTGCCTGGAGTGTGACGTTCTATGGCTACACCTTC

D gene: .
V gene: TRBV9
clone size: .
J gene: TRBJ1-2
CDR3 protein: CASSVGDNPYGYTF
CDR3 DNA: TGTGCCAGCAGCGTAGGGGACAACCCCTATGGCTACACCTTC

D gene: .
V gene: TRBV11-2
clone size: .
J gene: TRBJ1-6
CDR3 protein: CASSPRDNFSPLHF
CDR3 DNA: TGTGCCAGCAGCCCCCGGGACAACTTTTCACCCCTCCACTTT

D gene: .
V gene: TRBV7-9
clone size: few
J gene: TRBJ2-2
CDR3 protein: CASSPTSPSGELFF
CDR3 DNA: TGTGCCAGCAGCCCCACGTCCCCCAGCGGGGAGCTGTTTTTT

D gene: .
V gene: TRBV6-2/TRBV6-3
clone size: .
J gene: TRBJ2-1
CDR3 protein: CASSRTISEQFF
CDR3 DNA: TGTGCCAGCAGTAGGACAATCAGTGAGCAGTTCTTC

D gene: .
V gene: TRBV19
clone size: .
J gene: TRBJ1-5
CDR3 protein: CASSWGPGGNQPQHF
CDR3 DNA: TGTGCCAGTAGTTGGGGCCCCGGGGGTAATCAGCCCCAGCATTTT

D gene: .
V gene: TRBV15
clone size: .
J gene: TRBJ1-4
CDR3 protein: CATSAQGNNEKLFF
CDR3 DNA: TGTGCCACCAGTGCCCAGGGGAATAATGAAAAACTGTTTTTT

D gene: .
V gene: TRBV7-2
clone size: once
J gene: TRBJ2-2
CDR3 protein: CASSLRQPNTGELFF
CDR3 DNA: TGTGCCAGCAGCTTAAGACAGCCGAACACCGGGGAGCTGTTTTTT

D gene: TRBD1
V gene: TRBV5-1
clone size: .
J gene: TRBJ2-5
CDR3 protein: CASSLMTGSETQYF
CDR3 DNA: TGCGCCAGCAGCTTGATGACAGGGAGCGAGACCCAGTACTTC

D gene: .
V gene: TRBV3-1/TRBV3-2
clone size: once
J gene: TRBJ1-1
CDR3 protein: CASSQGGAVTEAFF
CDR3 DNA: TGTGCCAGCAGCCAAGGGGGGGCAGTCACTGAAGCTTTCTTT

D gene: TRBD1
V gene: TRBV7-2
clone size: few
J gene: TRBJ2-1
CDR3 protein: CASSISRDRGYLSEQFF
CDR3 DNA: TGTGCCAGCAGCATCTCCCGGGACAGGGGGTATCTCAGTGAGCAGTTCTTC

D gene: .
V gene: TRBV6-6
clone size: .
J gene: TRBJ2-7
CDR3 protein: CASSPVGGGIHSGEQYF
CDR3 DNA: TGTGCCAGCAGTCCGGTGGGGGGCGGGATCCATTCCGGCGAGCAGTACTTC

D gene: .
V gene: TRBV29-1
clone size: .
J gene: TRBJ2-2
CDR3 protein: CSVEVRFVKTKGPGELFF
CDR3 DNA: TGCAGCGTTGAAGTTCGTTTCGTAAAGACCAAAGGACCCGGGGAGCTGTTTTTT

D gene: TRBD1
V gene: TRBV6-5
clone size: .
J gene: TRBJ1-2
CDR3 protein: CASGQGGAGYTF
CDR3 DNA: TGTGCCAGCGGACAAGGGGGCGCGGGCTACACCTTC

D gene: TRBD1
V gene: TRBV6-5
clone size: .
J gene: TRBJ1-2
CDR3 protein: CASRDRVVDYGYTF
CDR3 DNA: TGTGCCAGCAGAGACAGGGTGGTCGACTATGGCTACACCTTC

D gene: TRBD1
V gene: TRBV2
clone size: .
J gene: TRBJ2-3
CDR3 protein: CASSQDRGTSTDTQYF
CDR3 DNA: TGTGCCAGCAGTCAAGACAGGGGGACTAGCACAGATACGCAGTATTTT

D gene: .
V gene: TRBV9
clone size: .
J gene: TRBJ2-3
CDR3 protein: CASSPVLWDTDTQYF
CDR3 DNA: TGTGCCAGCAGCCCTGTCTTATGGGACACAGATACGCAGTATTTT

D gene: TRBD1
V gene: TRBV7-9
clone size: .
J gene: TRBJ2-1
CDR3 protein: CAAKGTGATGEQFF
CDR3 DNA: TGTGCTGCCAAGGGGACAGGGGCCACAGGTGAGCAGTTCTTC